Listed below are T cell receptor beta chains from one sample, sequenced in a study of T cell responses to AZD1222 COVID-19 vaccine. Only in-frame clones appear in the TCRdb table, and some are missing; sequencing was by immunoSEQ multiplex PCR. The data contain roughly 140,000 clones, roughly nine tenths of them singletons. The material sequenced was peripheral blood, taken 28 days after the second AZD1222 dose. The receptors stem from an adult who received the AZD1222 COVID-19 vaccine. The CDR3 runs from the conserved cysteine through the conserved F or W. Each record gives: clone size, J gene, CDR3 length, D gene, V gene, CDR3 DNA, CDR3 protein. D genes are given only for firm matches. Expanded clones get a size class; other rows say once, few or many, or leave the size out.

. TRBJ1-2 13 TRBD1 TRBV28 TGTGCCAGCAGAACAGGGGGCGGCTATGGCTACACCTTC CASRTGGGYGYTF
once TRBJ2-1 16 TRBD1 TRBV5-1 TGCGCCAGCAGCGCACCGACAGGGGGATTCTACAATGAGCAGTTCTTC CASSAPTGGFYNEQFF
. TRBJ1-1 14 . TRBV4-3 TGCGCCAGCAGCCAAGATTACGGGACCACTGAAGCTTTCTTT CASSQDYGTTEAFF
. TRBJ1-1 13 . TRBV7-9 TGTGCCAGCAGCTCCCTCTCGGACACTGAAGCTTTCTTT CASSSLSDTEAFF
. TRBJ2-3 16 . TRBV5-1 TGCGCCAGCAGGACTGCGGAGGGTGAGACCACAGATACGCAGTATTTT CASRTAEGETTDTQYF
. TRBJ1-1 14 . TRBV10-3 TGTGCCATCAGGGCCCACGGGCAGAACACTGAAGCTTTCTTT CAIRAHGQNTEAFF
. TRBJ2-3 14 . TRBV10-2 TGCGCCAGCGTTAGGGACCGAGACACAGATACGCAGTATTTT CASVRDRDTDTQYF
. TRBJ1-3 17 . TRBV4-3 TGCGCCAGCAGCCAAGATATAGGTGGCAACTCTGGAAACACCATATATTTT CASSQDIGGNSGNTIYF
. TRBJ1-5 14 TRBD1 TRBV6-1 TGTGCCAGCAGTGAGACAGGGAACAATCAGCCCCAGCATTTT CASSETGNNQPQHF
. TRBJ2-1 15 TRBD2 TRBV11-1 TGTGCCAGCAGCTCTCGACTAGCGGACTACAATGAGCAGTTCTTC CASSSRLADYNEQFF
. TRBJ1-2 14 . TRBV5-1 TGCGCCAGCGCCCCCCGGGACGCTAACTATGGCTACACCTTC CASAPRDANYGYTF